The rows below give T cell receptor beta chains drawn from one sample of a study of PD-L1 blockade in urothelial cancer. Profiled with immunoSEQ multiplex PCR; TCRdb holds only in-frame clones, not every one. This table holds 100,000 or so clones, 91% found once. The specimen was PBMCs, collected around atezolizumab (anti-PD-L1) treatment. These receptors were collected from a woman of 80 years or more with urothelial cancer. The CDR3 runs from the conserved cysteine through the conserved F or W. The order of the fields is D gene, V gene, clone size, J gene, CDR3 DNA, CDR3 protein. The D gene is left open where the match is weak. Size values are once, few and many counts, or a class for expanded clones, and some rows have none.

.	TRBV6-1	.	TRBJ2-1	TGTGCCAGCAGTGAAGTCGGCAATGAGCAGTTCTTC	CASSEVGNEQFF
.	TRBV10-3	once	TRBJ2-6	TGTGCCATCAGTGAGCAGGGGGGCTCTGGGGCCAACGTCCTGACTTTC	CAISEQGGSGANVLTF
TRBD2	TRBV7-8	.	TRBJ2-1	TGTGCCAGCAGCTTAAGCGGGAGGGCCGCAAATGAGCAGTTCTTC	CASSLSGRAANEQFF
TRBD1	TRBV4-1	.	TRBJ2-3	TGCGCCAGCAGCCAAGACGGGGGGCCAGGGACAGGGTGGTATTTT	CASSQDGGPGTGWYF
.	TRBV15	.	TRBJ1-1	TGTGCCACCAGCAGAGATCCGGGGGAGGGCCAAGCTTTCTTT	CATSRDPGEGQAFF
TRBD1	TRBV6-1	.	TRBJ2-5	TGTGCCAGCAGTGATTCGACAGGGGGCGCGGAGACCCAGTACTTC	CASSDSTGGAETQYF
.	TRBV5-1	.	TRBJ1-1	TGCGCCAGCAGCCCTTCAGGCCTCGGTCGAGGGGGCACTGAAGCTTTCTTT	CASSPSGLGRGGTEAFF
TRBD2	TRBV5-4	once	TRBJ2-2	TGTGCCAGCAGCTTGGGACTAGCGGGGAACACCGGGGAGCTGTTTTTT	CASSLGLAGNTGELFF
.	TRBV5-1	.	TRBJ2-7	TGCGCCAGCAGCTTGCAGGACAGCACCACCTACGAGCAGTACTTC	CASSLQDSTTYEQYF
.	TRBV28	.	TRBJ2-7	TGTGCCAGCAGTTTGCCACATTACGAGCAGTACTTC	CASSLPHYEQYF
TRBD1	TRBV29-1	few	TRBJ2-7	TGCAGCGTTGAAGCCCCGGGACAGGTGACCTACGAGCAGTACTTC	CSVEAPGQVTYEQYF
.	TRBV19	.	TRBJ1-2	TGTGCCAGTAGGGCGAAGGGGCCAAGGTTTTATGGCTACACCTTC	CASRAKGPRFYGYTF
.	TRBV27	.	TRBJ2-7	TGTGCCAGCAGTTTTGGGGGACTCTTTGGCGAGCAGTACTTC	CASSFGGLFGEQYF
TRBD2	TRBV6-5	once	TRBJ2-3	TGTGCCAGCAGTATGGAGGGAGGGGGCACAGATACGCAGTATTTT	CASSMEGGGTDTQYF
TRBD1	TRBV5-4	.	TRBJ1-1	TGTGCCAGCAGCTCACAGGGGGCAGAGGCTGAAGCTTTCTTT	CASSSQGAEAEAFF